A selection of T cell receptor beta chains follows, all from one sample in a study of T-cell reconstitution after alpha-beta-depleted transplantation in children. TCRdb used MiXCR to reprocess the PCR reads, holding one entry per CDR3 protein. In the table there are hundreds of thousands of distinct CDR3 sequences, approximately 13% of which are singletons. Here the sequenced sample was PBMCs, mostly from graft donor cells, taken 360 days after TCRalphabeta/CD19-depleted stem cell transplant. These receptors all stem from a male patient between 5 and 17 years old who had a stem cell transplant for acute myeloid leukemia, so the T cells may come from the graft donor. CDR3s include the opening cysteine and the closing phenylalanine or tryptophan. Fields, in order: J gene, clone size, CDR3 length, D gene, V gene, CDR3 protein, CDR3 DNA. A D gene is named only where the DNA matches it firmly. Expanded clones get a size class; other rows say once, few or many, or leave the size out.

TRBJ1-5	-	16	-	TRBV5-6	CASSLEQAHSNQPQHF	TGTGCCAGCAGCTTGGAACAGGCCCATAGCAATCAGCCCCAGCATTTT
TRBJ2-2	few	16	-	TRBV7-2	CASSLTGTYNTGELFF	TGTGCCAGCAGCTTAACAGGGACTTATAACACCGGGGAGCTGTTTTTT
TRBJ2-1	-	16	TRBD2	TRBV2	CASEASGRVFYNEQFF	TGTGCCAGCGAGGCAAGCGGGAGGGTGTTTTACAATGAGCAGTTCTTC
TRBJ2-3	few	15	TRBD2	TRBV20-1	CSSLAGGPFTDTQYF	TGCAGTTCTTTAGCGGGAGGCCCGTTCACAGATACGCAGTATTTT
TRBJ2-1	few	13	-	TRBV7-2	CASSGIIGDEQFF	TGTGCCAGCAGCGGTATCATAGGGGATGAGCAGTTCTTC
TRBJ2-7	many	15	-	TRBV20-1	CSAIRGGTYSYEQYF	TGCAGTGCGATTAGGGGGGGGACCTACTCCTACGAGCAGTACTTC
TRBJ2-2	few	17	TRBD2	TRBV14	CASSPNGLVLRTGELFF	TGTGCCAGCAGCCCAAACGGACTAGTTCTTAGGACGGGGGAGCTGTTTTTT
TRBJ2-7	few	14	-	TRBV7-8	CASSAGLPSYEQYF	TGTGCCAGCAGCGCCGGACTTCCATCCTACGAGCAGTACTTC
TRBJ2-5	few	19	TRBD2	TRBV12-3/TRBV12-4	CASSFVGGVLAGELGTQYF	TGTGCCAGCAGTTTCGTCGGTGGGGTACTAGCGGGAGAGTTAGGGACCCAGTACTTC
TRBJ1-4	few	16	-	TRBV15	CATSRGGGTTNEKLFF	TGTGCCACCAGCAGGGGGGGCGGAACAACTAATGAAAAACTGTTTTTT
TRBJ1-6	few	14	-	TRBV28	CASSLGGWNSPLHF	TGTGCCAGCAGTTTGGGGGGCTGGAATTCACCCCTCCACTTT
TRBJ2-5	many	13	-	TRBV9	CASSWGFGETQYF	TGTGCCAGCAGTTGGGGGTTCGGAGAGACCCAGTACTTC
TRBJ1-4	few	12	-	TRBV6-5	CASSQFNEKLFF	TGTGCCAGCAGTCAGTTTAATGAAAAACTGTTTTTT
TRBJ2-7	few	19	-	TRBV29-1	CSVEDRRSMGPRSIYEQYF	TGCAGCGTTGAAGATAGGAGGTCAATGGGACCAAGGTCTATCTACGAGCAGTACTTC
TRBJ2-7	few	13	-	TRBV20-1	CSAKLAVFYEQYF	TGCAGTGCTAAGTTAGCGGTTTTCTACGAGCAGTACTTC
TRBJ2-5	few	18	TRBD2	TRBV5-1	CASSLAGLTSGREETQYF	TGCGCCAGCAGCTTGGCCGGCCTCACTAGCGGGAGAGAAGAGACCCAGTACTTC
TRBJ2-2	few	15	TRBD2	TRBV3-1	CASSDQLAVTGELFF	TGTGCCAGCAGCGATCAACTAGCGGTCACCGGGGAGCTGTTTTTT
TRBJ1-1	-	11	-	TRBV28	CASSGHWGAFF	TGTGCCAGCAGCGGACATTGGGGGGCTTTCTTT
TRBJ2-7	-	13	TRBD2	TRBV30	CAWTSGRDYEQYF	TGTGCCTGGACTAGCGGGAGAGACTACGAGCAGTACTTC
TRBJ1-5	-	15	TRBD1	TRBV12-3/TRBV12-4	CASSFGTGANQPQHF	TGTGCCAGCAGTTTCGGGACAGGGGCCAATCAGCCCCAGCATTTT
TRBJ2-2	few	14	TRBD1	TRBV28	CASSPGTGSRELFF	TGTGCCAGCAGCCCCGGGACAGGGAGCCGGGAGCTGTTTTTT
TRBJ2-5	-	17	TRBD2	TRBV20-1	CSAREGVGLAGAETQYF	TGCAGTGCTAGAGAAGGGGTGGGACTAGCGGGAGCTGAGACCCAGTACTTC
TRBJ2-1	few	21	TRBD2	TRBV5-4	CASSLVSTPGLAGSRTAEQFF	TGTGCCAGCAGCTTGGTGTCGACTCCGGGACTAGCGGGGTCCAGGACCGCTGAGCAGTTCTTC
TRBJ2-2	few	15	-	TRBV6-2/TRBV6-3	CASSYSILNTGELFF	TGTGCCAGCAGTTACTCGATCCTAAACACCGGGGAGCTGTTTTTT
TRBJ2-5	-	14	TRBD1	TRBV5-1	CASSWGTVEETQYF	TGCGCCAGCAGCTGGGGGACAGTAGAAGAGACCCAGTACTTC
TRBJ2-1	few	16	-	TRBV6-2/TRBV6-3	CAINTGRAETNNEQFF	TGTGCCATCAATACCGGGCGGGCCGAAACAAACAATGAGCAGTTCTTC
TRBJ2-7	few	16	TRBD2	TRBV4-3	CASSQEFSGRAYEQYF	TGCGCCAGCAGCCAAGAATTCAGCGGGAGGGCCTACGAGCAGTACTTC
TRBJ2-5	few	11	-	TRBV20-1	CSARDLMTQYF	TGCAGTGCTAGAGATCTGATGACCCAGTACTTC
TRBJ2-7	few	14	-	TRBV15	CATSRGQGIYEQYF	TGTGCCACCAGCAGAGGTCAGGGGATCTACGAGCAGTACTTC
TRBJ2-7	-	15	TRBD1	TRBV28	CASSHDRGWSYEQYF	TGTGCCAGCAGCCACGACAGGGGATGGTCCTACGAGCAGTACTTC
TRBJ2-2	few	18	TRBD2	TRBV6-5	CASSYSRLAGGRTGELFF	TGTGCCAGCAGTTACTCCCGACTAGCGGGAGGTCGAACCGGGGAGCTGTTTTTT
TRBJ2-1	few	18	TRBD2	TRBV11-3	CASSFGTRGGSSYNEQFF	TGTGCCAGCAGTTTCGGGACTAGGGGGGGAAGCTCCTACAATGAGCAGTTCTTC
TRBJ2-3	many	15	-	TRBV2	CASSAGTASTDTQYF	TGTGCCAGCAGCGCCGGGACTGCGAGCACAGATACGCAGTATTTT
TRBJ2-4	many	16	TRBD2	TRBV12-3/TRBV12-4	CASSLLAELAKNIQYF	TGTGCCAGCAGTTTGCTAGCGGAACTAGCCAAAAACATTCAGTACTTC
TRBJ2-3	many	15	TRBD1	TRBV29-1	CSGLGDRGTEDTQYF	TGCAGCGGTCTAGGGGACAGGGGGACCGAAGATACGCAGTATTTT
TRBJ2-1	many	15	TRBD2	TRBV7-3	CASSLTSGMNNEQFF	TGTGCCAGCAGCCTGACTAGCGGGATGAACAATGAGCAGTTCTTC
TRBJ2-1	few	17	TRBD2	TRBV24-1	CATSDLGGLGGYNEQFF	TGTGCCACCAGTGATTTGGGGGGACTAGGGGGATACAATGAGCAGTTCTTC
TRBJ2-5	-	14	TRBD2	TRBV29-1	CSVEGRLAGETQYF	TGCAGCGTTGAAGGAAGGCTAGCGGGAGAGACCCAGTACTTC
TRBJ2-7	-	12	-	TRBV29-1	CSVRPLFDEQYF	TGCAGCGTTAGACCCCTTTTTGACGAGCAGTACTTC
TRBJ2-1	-	19	TRBD2	TRBV6-2/TRBV6-3	CASSSLSPGLAGSYNEQFF	TGTGCCAGCAGTTCCCTCTCGCCGGGACTAGCGGGAAGCTACAATGAGCAGTTCTTC
TRBJ2-1	few	15	TRBD1	TRBV7-8	CASSFGRGRLGEQFF	TGTGCCAGCAGCTTCGGCAGGGGGCGTTTGGGTGAGCAGTTCTTC
TRBJ1-2	-	12	TRBD1	TRBV29-1	CSVGRQGYGYTF	TGCAGCGTTGGGCGACAGGGCTATGGCTACACCTTC
TRBJ1-2	-	14	-	TRBV19	CATVSPGDRYGYTF	TGTGCCACCGTATCTCCGGGAGATCGCTATGGCTACACCTTC
TRBJ1-5	-	16	-	TRBV19	CASSIGVGYSNQPQHF	TGTGCCAGTAGTATAGGCGTGGGCTATAGCAATCAGCCCCAGCATTTT
TRBJ2-3	few	15	TRBD1	TRBV7-3	CASSRWDRGTDTQYF	TGTGCCAGCAGCCGGTGGGACAGGGGCACAGATACGCAGTATTTT
TRBJ2-3	many	16	TRBD2	TRBV6-1	CASSGRPAGLTDTQYF	TGTGCCAGCAGTGGCCGTCCAGCGGGATTAACAGATACGCAGTATTTT
TRBJ2-7	-	18	TRBD2	TRBV20-1	CSARARGGLSGRDYEQYF	TGCAGTGCTAGAGCTCGAGGGGGCCTTAGCGGGAGGGACTACGAGCAGTACTTC
TRBJ2-7	many	15	-	TRBV4-3	CASSQDLGQAYEQYF	TGCGCCAGCAGCCAAGATCTCGGGCAGGCCTACGAGCAGTACTTC